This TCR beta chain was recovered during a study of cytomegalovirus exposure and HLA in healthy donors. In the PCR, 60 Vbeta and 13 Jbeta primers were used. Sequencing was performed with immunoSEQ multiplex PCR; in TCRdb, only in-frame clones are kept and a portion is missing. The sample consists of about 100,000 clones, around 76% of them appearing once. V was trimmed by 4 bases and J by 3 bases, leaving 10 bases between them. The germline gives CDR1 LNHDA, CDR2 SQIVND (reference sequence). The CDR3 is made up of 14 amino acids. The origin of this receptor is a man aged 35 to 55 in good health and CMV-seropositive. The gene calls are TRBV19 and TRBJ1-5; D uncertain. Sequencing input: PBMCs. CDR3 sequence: CASSTLTPNQPQHF. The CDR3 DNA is TGTGCCAGTAGTACCTTGACACCCAATCAGCCCCAGCATTTT. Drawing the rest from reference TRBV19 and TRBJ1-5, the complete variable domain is DGGITQSPKYLFRKEGQNVTLSCEQNLNHDAMYWYRQDPGQGLRLIYYSQIVNDFQKGDIAEGYSVSREKKESFPLTVTSAQKNPTAFYLCASSTLTPNQPQHFGDGTRLSIL.